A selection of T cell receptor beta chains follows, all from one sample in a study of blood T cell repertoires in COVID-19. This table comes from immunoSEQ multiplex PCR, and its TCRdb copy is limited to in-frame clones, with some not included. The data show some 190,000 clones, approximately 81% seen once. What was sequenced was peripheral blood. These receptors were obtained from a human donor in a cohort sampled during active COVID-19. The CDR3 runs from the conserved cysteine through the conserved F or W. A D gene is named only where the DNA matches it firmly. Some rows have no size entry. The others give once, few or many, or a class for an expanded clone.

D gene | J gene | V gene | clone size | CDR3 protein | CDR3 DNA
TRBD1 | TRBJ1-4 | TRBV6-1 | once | CASSEMAGGSQGKLFF | TGTGCCAGCAGTGAAATGGCAGGGGGAAGCCAGGGGAAACTGTTTTTT
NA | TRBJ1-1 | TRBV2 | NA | CASSPGFGTEAFF | TGTGCCAGCAGTCCAGGGTTCGGAACTGAAGCTTTCTTT
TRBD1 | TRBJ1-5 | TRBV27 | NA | CASSYRQGGQPQHF | TGTGCCAGCAGCTACAGACAGGGTGGCCAGCCCCAGCATTTT
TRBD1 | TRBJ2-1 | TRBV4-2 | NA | CASSQDWDRSYNEQFF | TGTGCCAGCAGCCAAGATTGGGACAGGTCCTACAATGAGCAGTTCTTC
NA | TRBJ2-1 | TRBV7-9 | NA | CASSLRGGVRDEQFF | TGTGCCAGCAGCTTAAGGGGCGGGGTTCGGGATGAGCAGTTCTTC
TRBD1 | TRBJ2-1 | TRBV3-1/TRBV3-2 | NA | CASSLGQAYNEQFF | TGTGCCAGCAGCCTTGGACAGGCGTACAATGAGCAGTTCTTC
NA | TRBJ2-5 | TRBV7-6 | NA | CASSLASGTRSPETQYF | TGTGCCAGCAGCTTAGCCTCCGGGACAAGATCGCCAGAGACCCAGTACTTC
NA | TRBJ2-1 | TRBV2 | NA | CASSEARGGNEQFF | TGTGCCAGCAGTGAAGCCCGGGGAGGAAATGAGCAGTTCTTC
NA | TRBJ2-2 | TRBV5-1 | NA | CASSNFGVTGELFF | TGCGCCAGCAGTAATTTCGGGGTTACCGGGGAGCTGTTTTTT
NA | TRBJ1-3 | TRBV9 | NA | CASSGAPVGNTIYF | TGTGCCAGCAGCGGAGCCCCGGTTGGAAACACCATATATTTT
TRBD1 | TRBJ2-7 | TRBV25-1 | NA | CASSHWDRAYEQYF | TGTGCCAGCAGTCATTGGGACAGGGCCTACGAGCAGTACTTC
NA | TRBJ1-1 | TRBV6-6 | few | CASRDKGFAEAFF | TGTGCCAGCAGGGACAAGGGTTTCGCTGAAGCTTTCTTT
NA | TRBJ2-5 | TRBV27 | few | CASSLPQGTQYF | TGTGCCAGCAGTTTACCGCAGGGGACCCAGTACTTC
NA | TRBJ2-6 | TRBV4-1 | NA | CASSQVSLRGPFPGANVLTF | TGCGCCAGCAGCCAAGTTAGTCTCAGGGGCCCTTTTCCTGGGGCCAACGTCCTGACTTTC
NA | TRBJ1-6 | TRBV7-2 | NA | CASSKRAQGQSSPLHF | TGTGCCAGCAGCAAAAGGGCCCAGGGGCAATCATCACCCCTCCACTTT
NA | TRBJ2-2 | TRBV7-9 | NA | CASSPDTNTGELFF | TGTGCCAGCAGCCCGGACACGAACACCGGGGAGCTGTTTTTT
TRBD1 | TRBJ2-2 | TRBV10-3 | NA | CANSPTGSGELFF | TGTGCCAACAGCCCGACAGGGTCCGGGGAGCTGTTTTTT
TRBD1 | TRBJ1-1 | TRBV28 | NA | CASSLRTGNTEAFF | TGTGCCAGCAGTCTTCGGACAGGGAACACTGAAGCTTTCTTT
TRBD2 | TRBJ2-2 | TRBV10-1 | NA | CASSRTRPGELFF | TGCGCCAGCAGCCGGACTAGACCCGGGGAGCTGTTTTTT
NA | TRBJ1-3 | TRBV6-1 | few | CASSEGRLYTIYF | TGTGCCAGCAGTGAAGGGCGACTCTACACCATATATTTT
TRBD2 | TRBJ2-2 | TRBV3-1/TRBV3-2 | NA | CASSQAASGKVVGELFF | TGTGCCAGCAGCCAGGCTGCTAGCGGGAAGGTAGTCGGGGAGCTGTTTTTT
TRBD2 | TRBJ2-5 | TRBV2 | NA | CASKTSGGPNQETQYF | TGTGCCAGCAAGACTAGCGGGGGGCCTAACCAAGAGACCCAGTACTTC
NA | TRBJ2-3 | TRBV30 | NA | CAMWGPDTQYF | TGTGCGATGTGGGGGCCAGATACGCAGTATTTT
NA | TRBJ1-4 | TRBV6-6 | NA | CASSPETGRKLFF | TGTGCCAGCAGTCCGGAAACAGGGAGAAAACTGTTTTTT
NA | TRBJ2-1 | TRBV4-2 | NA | CASSQDRRAEQFF | TGTGCCAGCAGCCAAGATCGGCGGGCCGAGCAGTTCTTC
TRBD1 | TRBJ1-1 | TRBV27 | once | CASSAADRVKTEAFF | TGTGCCAGCAGTGCCGCAGACAGGGTAAAAACTGAAGCTTTCTTT
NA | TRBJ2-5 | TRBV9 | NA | CASSVNQGMETQYF | TGTGCCAGCAGCGTGAACCAGGGGATGGAGACCCAGTACTTC
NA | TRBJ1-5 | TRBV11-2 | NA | CASSLDPPQPQHF | TGTGCCAGCAGCTTAGATCCCCCGCAGCCCCAGCATTTT
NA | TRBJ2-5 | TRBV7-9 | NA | CASSNGGETQYF | TGTGCCAGCAGCAATGGGGGGGAGACCCAGTACTTC
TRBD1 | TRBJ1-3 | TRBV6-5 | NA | CASRAGGSGNTIYF | TGTGCCAGCAGAGCAGGGGGCTCCGGAAACACCATATATTTT
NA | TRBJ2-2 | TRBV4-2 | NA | CASSQPPGGNTGELFF | TGTGCCAGCAGCCAACCCCCCGGCGGAAACACCGGGGAGCTGTTTTTT
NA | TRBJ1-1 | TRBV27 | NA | CASHRGGGTEAFF | TGTGCCAGTCATCGTGGGGGGGGGACTGAAGCTTTCTTT
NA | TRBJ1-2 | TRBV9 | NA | CASSVEAGAYGYTF | TGTGCCAGCAGCGTAGAGGCTGGGGCGTATGGCTACACCTTC
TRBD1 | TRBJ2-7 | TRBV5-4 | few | CASSFGQAYEQYF | TGTGCCAGCAGCTTCGGACAGGCCTACGAGCAGTACTTC
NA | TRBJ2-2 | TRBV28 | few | CASSPKYTGELFF | TGTGCCAGCAGTCCAAAATACACCGGGGAGCTGTTTTTT
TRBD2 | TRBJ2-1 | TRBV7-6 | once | CASSRRTSGYNEQFF | TGTGCCAGCAGCCGACGGACTAGCGGGTACAATGAGCAGTTCTTC
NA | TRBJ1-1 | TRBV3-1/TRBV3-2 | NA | CASSPGNVLLNTEAFF | TGTGCCAGCAGCCCCGGGAACGTACTTTTGAACACTGAAGCTTTCTTT
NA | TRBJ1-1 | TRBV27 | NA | CASRGQGNTEAFF | TGTGCCAGCAGAGGCCAGGGGAACACTGAAGCTTTCTTT
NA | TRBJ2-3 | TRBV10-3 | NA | CAISDRAVTDTQYF | TGTGCCATCAGTGACAGGGCGGTTACAGATACGCAGTATTTT
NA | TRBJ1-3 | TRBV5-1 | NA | CASSKRTGMTGNTIYF | TGCGCCAGCAGCAAACGAACAGGGATGACTGGAAACACCATATATTTT
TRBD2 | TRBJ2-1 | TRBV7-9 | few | CASSLKTGGTGEQFF | TGTGCCAGCAGCTTAAAAACCGGGGGGACGGGTGAGCAGTTCTTC
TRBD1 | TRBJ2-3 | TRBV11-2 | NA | CASSPMGQHRTDTQYF | TGTGCCAGCAGCCCGATGGGACAGCATCGCACAGATACGCAGTATTTT